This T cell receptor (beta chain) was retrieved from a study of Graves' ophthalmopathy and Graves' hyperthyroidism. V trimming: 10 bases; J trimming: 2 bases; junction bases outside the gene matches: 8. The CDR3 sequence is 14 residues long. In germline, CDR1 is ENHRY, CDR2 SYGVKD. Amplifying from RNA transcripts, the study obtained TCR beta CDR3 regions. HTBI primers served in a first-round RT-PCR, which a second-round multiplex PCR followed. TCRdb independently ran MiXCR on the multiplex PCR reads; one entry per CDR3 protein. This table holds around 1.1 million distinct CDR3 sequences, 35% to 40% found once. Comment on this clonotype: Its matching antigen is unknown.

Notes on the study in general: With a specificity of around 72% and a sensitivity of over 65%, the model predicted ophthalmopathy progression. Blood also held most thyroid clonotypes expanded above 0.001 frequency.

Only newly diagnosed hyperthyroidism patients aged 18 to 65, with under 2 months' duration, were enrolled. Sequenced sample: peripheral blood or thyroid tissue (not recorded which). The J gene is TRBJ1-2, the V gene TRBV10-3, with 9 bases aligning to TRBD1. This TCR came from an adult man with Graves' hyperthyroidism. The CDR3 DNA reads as TGTGCCACGAGGAGGGACAGGGAGAACTATGGCTACACCTTC. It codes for CATRRDRENYGYTF.